Listed here are 15 T cell receptor beta chains from one sample, sequenced in a study of blood T cell repertoires in COVID-19. Assay: immunoSEQ multiplex PCR; the TCRdb copy retains only in-frame clones and omits some. This sample has 150,000 to 200,000 clones, with approximately 80% found just once. Specimen: PBMCs or T cells enriched from blood (not recorded which). These TCRs come from a woman aged 45 to 65 who had recovered from COVID-19.

This rearrangement joins TRBV7-2 to TRBJ1-1; 10 bases line up with TRBD1. V lost 4 bases to trimming and J lost 4 bases; unmatched junction nucleotides: 6. The length of the CDR3 is 15 residues. Germline CDR1 reads SGHTA; CDR2 reads FQGNSA. The CDR3 spells CASSSADRGITEAFF. The CDR3 DNA follows: TGTGCCAGCAGCTCAGCGGACAGGGGGATCACTGAAGCTTTCTTT. The whole variable domain, remainder taken from reference TRBV7-2 and TRBJ1-1, is GAGVSQSPSNKVTEKGKDVELRCDPISGHTALYWYRQSLGQGLEFLIYFQGNSAPDKSGLPSDRFSAERTGGSVSTLTIQRTQQEDSAVYLCASSSADRGITEAFFGQGTRLTVV.

The CDR3 region is CASSSRGGDYNEQFF. CDR3 sequence (DNA): TGTGCCAGCAGCTCCCGGGGAGGGGACTACAATGAGCAGTTCTTC. The rearrangement links TRBV7-2 to TRBJ2-1; 7 bases are a match to TRBD2. Germline lookup yields CDR1 SGHTA and CDR2 FQGNSA. Losses at the gene ends were 4 bases for V and 3 bases for J; bases not matched to a gene: 6. This CDR3 is 15 amino acids long.

The rearrangement joins TRBV10-1 to TRBJ2-7; TRBD2 is a possible D gene (6 bases). Trimming removed 11 bases at V and 5 bases at J, with 25 bases between. Germline lookup yields CDR1 WNHNN and CDR2 SYGVQD (reference sequence). The CDR3 is 15 residues long. CDR3 coding DNA: TGCGCCGGCCCCGACGTACCTAGCGAGGCGGACGAGCAGTACTTC. Protein sequence: CAGPDVPSEADEQYF.

The chain joins TRBV9 to TRBJ2-7; 8 bases are a match to TRBD2. Germline V gene lookup returns CDR1 SGDLS and CDR2 YYNGEE. The CDR3 is 16 residues long. With V trimmed by 2 bases and J by 3 bases, 10 bases remained unmatched. The DNA for the CDR3 is TGTGCCAGCAGCGTGAGGGACACGGGAGGGAACTACGAGCAGTACTTC. This gives the protein CASSVRDTGGNYEQYF.

This clone was detected only a few times. This rearrangement joins TRBV27 to TRBJ1-1; TRBD1 matches 7 bases. V shed 6 bases, J shed 0 bases, and the junction held 4 bases outside the gene matches. The germline V gene has CDR1 MNHEY and CDR2 SMNVEV (reference sequence). The CDR3 covers 14 residues. CDR3 region: CASRQGVMNTEAFF. The DNA of the CDR3 is TGTGCCAGCAGGCAGGGGGTAATGAACACTGAAGCTTTCTTT.

The J gene is TRBJ1-5, the V gene TRBV19; D remains unclear. CDR1 is LNHDA, CDR2 SQIVND, per germline (reference sequence). The V end was cut by 3 bases, the J end by 7 bases, with 10 bases between. This CDR3 has 13 residues. Written as DNA, the CDR3 is TGTGCCAGTAGTATGGGGAGGGAGCAGCCCCAGCATTTT. Translating it yields CASSMGREQPQHF.

The chain employs TRBV5-1 and TRBJ1-4; D remains unclear. Germline CDR1 is SGHRS and CDR2 is YFSETQ. The CDR3 sequence is 14 residues long. V was pared by 4 bases and J by 6 bases, with 13 bases between. CDR3 loop: CASSPRVQDEKLFF. In DNA, the CDR3 is TGCGCCAGCAGCCCGAGGGTCCAGGATGAAAAACTGTTTTTT.

This chain joins TRBV28 and TRBJ2-7, with 7 positions matching TRBD2. Germline V gene sequence: CDR1 MDHEN, CDR2 SYDVKM. With V trimmed by 7 bases and J by 7 bases, 19 bases remained unmatched. The CDR3 covers 16 residues. As DNA, the CDR3 is TGTGCCAGCACCTCACCGCCGGGACTACCTTTAGGGGAGCAGTACTTC. As protein: CASTSPPGLPLGEQYF.

This clone was recorded only once. This chain connects TRBV7-2 to TRBJ2-5; 10 bases fit TRBD1. V was clipped by 6 bases and J by 3 bases; unmatched bases: 4. This CDR3 is built from 14 residues. Germline values: CDR1 SGHTA, CDR2 FQGNSA. The CDR3: CASSRQGAKETQYF. CDR3 sequence (DNA): TGTGCCAGCAGTCGACAGGGGGCCAAAGAGACCCAGTACTTC.

Only a few counts were recorded for this clone. The rearrangement links TRBV7-8 to TRBJ2-2, with TRBD2 matching over 8 bases. With V trimmed by 5 bases and J by 6 bases, 11 bases remained unmatched. Looked up from germline, CDR1 is SGHVS and CDR2 is FQNEAQ. This CDR3 is 16 amino acids long. CDR3 DNA: TGTGCCAGCAGCGCCACTAACCTGGGACTAGCCGGGGAGCTGTTTTTT. Its translation: CASSATNLGLAGELFF.

This CDR3 is CASSSLPLETQYF. In DNA form, the CDR3 reads TGTGCCAGCAGTTCCCTCCCACTAGAGACCCAGTACTTC. V is TRBV28 and J is TRBJ2-5, with no clear D. V lost 4 bases and J 4 bases, leaving 10 bases between the germline ends. The germline gives CDR1 MDHEN, CDR2 SYDVKM. The CDR3 runs 13 residues.

The chain is built from TRBV24-1 and TRBJ1-2; D gene uncertain. CDR3 length equals 14 residues. V was shortened by 1 base and J by 4 bases, with 9 bases between the two germline ends. Germline V gene data show CDR1 as KGHDR and CDR2 as SFDVKD. CDR3 DNA: TGTGCCACCAGTGATTTTTCCCAGGTCTATGGCTACACCTTC. Protein product: CATSDFSQVYGYTF.

The rearrangement links TRBV5-1 to TRBJ2-5; the D is unclear. Looked up from germline, CDR1 is SGHRS and CDR2 is YFSETQ. There are 15 residues in the CDR3. Trimming took off 0 bases at V and 1 base at J, with 10 bases between the two ends. The CDR3 loop is CASSLAPSPQETQYF. DNA for the CDR3: TGCGCCAGCAGCTTGGCCCCCTCCCCCCAAGAGACCCAGTACTTC.

V gene TRBV5-3 combines with J gene TRBJ2-4; TRBD2 matches at 15 bases. TRBV5-3 is assigned to the ORF class and has an uncertain function. The junction had 20 bases not matched to a gene; V was cut back by 0 bases and J by 1 base. The length of the CDR3 is 24 residues. Written as DNA, the CDR3 is TGTGCCAGAAGCTTGGTACGGCACCCTGGTTGGACTAGCGGGAGGGCTGGGGCCAAAAACATTCAGTACTTC. Translating gives CARSLVRHPGWTSGRAGAKNIQYF.

V usage is TRBV7-2 and J usage is TRBJ2-5; 7 bases map to TRBD2. This CDR3 has 14 amino acids. Trimming took 3 bases from V and 2 from J; bases not matched to a gene: 3. CDR1 is SGHTA and CDR2 is FQGNSA in the germline V gene. The CDR3 bases are TGTGCCAGCAGCTTTCTAGCGGAGCAAGAGACCCAGTACTTC. Protein: CASSFLAEQETQYF.